Listed below are T cell receptor beta chains from one sample, sequenced in a study of shared clonotypes between healthy human individuals. The method was immunoSEQ multiplex PCR; TCRdb's version includes in-frame clones alone and lacks a portion of them. There are about 1.1 million clones in the sample; roughly 80% occur only once, and approximately 0.9% lies in the top ten. Sequencing was done on a sample of memory CD4+ T cells from PBMCs. Receptors originate from a man aged 18 to 30 in good health. Some clones in this sample may be carry-over from other donors' samples. Both conserved end residues are part of each CDR3.

TRBV30 16 CAWDPGLAGGPRTQYF
TRBV2 13 CASRGWGNQPQHF
TRBV14 15 CASSLVGSSYNEQFF
TRBV5-1 15 CASSLATSGDEKLFF
TRBV29-1 11 CSVERGDGYTF
TRBV6-1 15 CASSGLAVSTDTQYF
TRBV28 17 CASSLQGSLFGGNTIYF
TRBV19 11 CASRRSGELFF
TRBV19 16 CASSRRSRDRDYEQYF
TRBV19 19 CASSPRATSGRSGANVLTF
TRBV7-2 13 CASSLGEGNIQYF
TRBV11-2 15 CASSLGAGSYNEQFF
TRBV9 16 CASSVEAGTSTGELFF
TRBV28 15 CASSLGGGVLDTQYF
TRBV6-5 15 CASRRETGGIHTIYF
TRBV27 15 CASSRGLAGNNEQFF
TRBV5-1 14 CASSLGASGGTQYF
TRBV11-2 13 CASSLALTGGYTF
TRBV5-6 11 CASRGRGGYTF
TRBV10-3 15 CAISRDRGGREKLFF
TRBV10-3 14 CAIRPGQGAAEAFF
TRBV4-1 15 CASSPVGTSGDEQFF
TRBV29-1 13 CSAASSGANVLTF
TRBV15 16 CATSLQMRGPSHEQYF
TRBV19 15 CASSIGHRVANEQFF
TRBV12-5 12 CASGSPWGGQYF
TRBV4-2 15 CASSQLLAGDETQYF
TRBV6-1 13 CASSPGILREQYF
TRBV4-3 14 CASSQAVKEYTQYF
TRBV9 14 CASSVFSDPETQYF
TRBV30 12 CAWSPGRDTQYF
TRBV28 14 CASSTGTNLYEQYF
TRBV28 15 CASRPRGLSNQPQHF